This T cell receptor beta chain is from a study of shared clonotypes between healthy human individuals. V lost 7 bases and J 7 bases, leaving 11 bases between the germline ends. Germline CDR1 and CDR2: SNHLY and FYNNEI. The CDR3 is 12 amino acids. Libraries were prepared by immunoSEQ multiplex PCR; TCRdb keeps only in-frame clonotypes and omits some of them. The sample holds about 490,000 clones; over 70% are singletons and the top ten take approximately 12%. The sequenced sample was PBMCs. This receptor was identified in a woman between 40 and 55 years old in good health. Some clones in this sample may be carry-over from other donors' samples. V gene TRBV2 combines with J gene TRBJ2-1; no definite D call. In nucleotides, the CDR3 is TGTGCCAGCACCCGACTGGAGAATGAGCAGTTCTTC. It encodes CASTRLENEQFF.